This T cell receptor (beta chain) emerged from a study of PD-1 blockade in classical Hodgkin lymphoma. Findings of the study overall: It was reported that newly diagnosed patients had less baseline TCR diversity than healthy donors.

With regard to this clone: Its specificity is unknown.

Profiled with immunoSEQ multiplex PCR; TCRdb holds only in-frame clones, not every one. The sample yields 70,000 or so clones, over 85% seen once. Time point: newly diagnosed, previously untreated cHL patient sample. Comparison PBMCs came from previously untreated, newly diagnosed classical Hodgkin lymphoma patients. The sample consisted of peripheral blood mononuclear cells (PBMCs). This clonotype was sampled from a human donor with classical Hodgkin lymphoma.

The CDR3 DNA sequence: TGTGCCAGCAGTGAAGTGGGACAGGGCTACGAGCAGTACTTC. Translating it yields CASSEVGQGYEQYF. The rearrangement uses TRBV6-1 and TRBJ2-7; 9 nucleotides line up with TRBD1. V was pared by 1 base and J by 3 bases, with 1 base of the junction left unmatched. The CDR3 totals 14 residues. Germline-derived CDR1 and CDR2 are MNHNS and SASEGT.